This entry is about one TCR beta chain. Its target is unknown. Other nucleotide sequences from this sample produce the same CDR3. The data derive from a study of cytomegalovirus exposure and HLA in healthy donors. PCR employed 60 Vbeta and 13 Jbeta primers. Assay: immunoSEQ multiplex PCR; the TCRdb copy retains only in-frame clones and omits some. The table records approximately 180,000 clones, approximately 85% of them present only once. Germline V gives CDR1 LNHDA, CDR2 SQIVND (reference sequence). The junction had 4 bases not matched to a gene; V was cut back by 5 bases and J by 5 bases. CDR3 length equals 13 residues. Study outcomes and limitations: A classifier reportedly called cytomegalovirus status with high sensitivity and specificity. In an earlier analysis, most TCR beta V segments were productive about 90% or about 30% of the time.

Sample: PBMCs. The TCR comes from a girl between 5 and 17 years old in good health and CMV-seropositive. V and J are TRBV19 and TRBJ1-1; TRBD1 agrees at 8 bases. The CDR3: CASSPDRVTEAFF. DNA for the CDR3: TGTGCCAGTAGTCCGGACAGGGTAACTGAAGCTTTCTTT.